This T cell receptor beta chain was found in a study of OX40 agonist ivuxolimab in advanced cancers. Study-level background: Patients took ivuxolimab, an agonistic anti-OX40 (CD134) antibody. Subjects had a mean age of roughly 60 years, with a range of about 23 to 85; roughly 83% were male.

Germline V gene data show CDR1 as SGHTA and CDR2 as FQGNSA. The ends were cut back, 3 bases at V and 2 bases at J, with 10 bases in the middle. This CDR3 has 14 residues. Regarding this clone: The antigen is unknown.

Findings and caveats of the study: On average, CD8+ T cells showed a greater number of expanded clones than CD4+. The investigators did not determine what antigen specificity the expanded peripheral T cells had.

The protocol was immunoSEQ multiplex PCR, while the TCRdb copy is restricted to in-frame clones and leaves out a portion. The table has over 10,000 clones, 87% seen once. This clonotype originated in an adult with an advanced solid tumor such as melanoma, head and neck, liver or kidney cancer. The specimen comprised CD4+ or CD8+ T cells sorted from blood, sampled in a trial of the OX40 agonist ivuxolimab. The rearrangement uses TRBV7-2 and TRBJ2-5, with no clear D. The CDR3 coding sequence is TGTGCCAGCAGCTTTCTTCTGGCGCAAGAGACCCAGTACTTC. Translating gives CASSFLLAQETQYF.